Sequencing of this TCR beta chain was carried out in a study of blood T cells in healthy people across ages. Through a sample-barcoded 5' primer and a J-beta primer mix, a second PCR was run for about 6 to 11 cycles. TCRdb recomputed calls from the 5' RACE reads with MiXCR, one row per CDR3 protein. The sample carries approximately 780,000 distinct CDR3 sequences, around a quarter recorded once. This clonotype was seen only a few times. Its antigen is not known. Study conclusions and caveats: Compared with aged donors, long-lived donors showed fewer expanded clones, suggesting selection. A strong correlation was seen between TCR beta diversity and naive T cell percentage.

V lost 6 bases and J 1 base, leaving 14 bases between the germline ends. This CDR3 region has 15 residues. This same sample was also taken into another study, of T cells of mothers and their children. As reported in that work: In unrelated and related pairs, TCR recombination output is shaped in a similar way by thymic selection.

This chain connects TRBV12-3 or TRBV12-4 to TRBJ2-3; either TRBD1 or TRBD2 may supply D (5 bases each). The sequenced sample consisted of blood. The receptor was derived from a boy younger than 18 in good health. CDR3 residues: CASSRGARRTDTQYF. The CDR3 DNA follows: TGTGCCAGCAGCCGAGGGGCCAGGCGCACAGATACGCAGTATTTT.